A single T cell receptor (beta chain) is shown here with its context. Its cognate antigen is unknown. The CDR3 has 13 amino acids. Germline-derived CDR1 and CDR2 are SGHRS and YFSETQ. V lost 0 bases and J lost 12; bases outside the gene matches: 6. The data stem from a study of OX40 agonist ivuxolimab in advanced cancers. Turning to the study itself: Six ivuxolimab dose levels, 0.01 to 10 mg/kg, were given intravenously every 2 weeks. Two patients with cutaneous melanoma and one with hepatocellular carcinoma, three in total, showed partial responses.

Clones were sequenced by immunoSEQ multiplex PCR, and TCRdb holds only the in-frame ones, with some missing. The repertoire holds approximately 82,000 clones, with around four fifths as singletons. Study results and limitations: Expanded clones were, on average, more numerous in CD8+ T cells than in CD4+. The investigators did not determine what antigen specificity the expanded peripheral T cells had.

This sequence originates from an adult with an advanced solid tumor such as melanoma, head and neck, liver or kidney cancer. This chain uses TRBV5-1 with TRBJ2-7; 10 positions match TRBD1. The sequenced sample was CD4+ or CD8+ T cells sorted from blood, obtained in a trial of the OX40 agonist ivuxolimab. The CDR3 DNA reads TGCGCCAGCAGCTTGGGAGCGGGACAGGGGTGGTACTTC. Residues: CASSLGAGQGWYF.